This T cell receptor (beta chain) was captured in a study of blood T cell repertoires in COVID-19. This CDR3 has 19 residues. The J segment lost 9 bases and the V segment lost 4 bases, leaving 23 bases of the junction unmatched. The V gene's germline CDR1 is SGHKS and CDR2 YYEKEE (reference sequence). The method was immunoSEQ multiplex PCR; TCRdb's version includes in-frame clones alone and lacks a portion of them. The sample shows 250,000 or so clones, over 80% of them seen only once. The gene calls are TRBV5-5 and TRBJ2-1, with 9 bases lining up with TRBD2. The source of this sequence is a human donor in a cohort sampled during active COVID-19. Sequences were obtained from peripheral blood. The CDR3, as DNA: TGTGCCAGCAGCGGAATACAGGGTTCGTACGGCGGGAGGGCGGGTGAGCAGTTCTTC. It translates to CASSGIQGSYGGRAGEQFF.